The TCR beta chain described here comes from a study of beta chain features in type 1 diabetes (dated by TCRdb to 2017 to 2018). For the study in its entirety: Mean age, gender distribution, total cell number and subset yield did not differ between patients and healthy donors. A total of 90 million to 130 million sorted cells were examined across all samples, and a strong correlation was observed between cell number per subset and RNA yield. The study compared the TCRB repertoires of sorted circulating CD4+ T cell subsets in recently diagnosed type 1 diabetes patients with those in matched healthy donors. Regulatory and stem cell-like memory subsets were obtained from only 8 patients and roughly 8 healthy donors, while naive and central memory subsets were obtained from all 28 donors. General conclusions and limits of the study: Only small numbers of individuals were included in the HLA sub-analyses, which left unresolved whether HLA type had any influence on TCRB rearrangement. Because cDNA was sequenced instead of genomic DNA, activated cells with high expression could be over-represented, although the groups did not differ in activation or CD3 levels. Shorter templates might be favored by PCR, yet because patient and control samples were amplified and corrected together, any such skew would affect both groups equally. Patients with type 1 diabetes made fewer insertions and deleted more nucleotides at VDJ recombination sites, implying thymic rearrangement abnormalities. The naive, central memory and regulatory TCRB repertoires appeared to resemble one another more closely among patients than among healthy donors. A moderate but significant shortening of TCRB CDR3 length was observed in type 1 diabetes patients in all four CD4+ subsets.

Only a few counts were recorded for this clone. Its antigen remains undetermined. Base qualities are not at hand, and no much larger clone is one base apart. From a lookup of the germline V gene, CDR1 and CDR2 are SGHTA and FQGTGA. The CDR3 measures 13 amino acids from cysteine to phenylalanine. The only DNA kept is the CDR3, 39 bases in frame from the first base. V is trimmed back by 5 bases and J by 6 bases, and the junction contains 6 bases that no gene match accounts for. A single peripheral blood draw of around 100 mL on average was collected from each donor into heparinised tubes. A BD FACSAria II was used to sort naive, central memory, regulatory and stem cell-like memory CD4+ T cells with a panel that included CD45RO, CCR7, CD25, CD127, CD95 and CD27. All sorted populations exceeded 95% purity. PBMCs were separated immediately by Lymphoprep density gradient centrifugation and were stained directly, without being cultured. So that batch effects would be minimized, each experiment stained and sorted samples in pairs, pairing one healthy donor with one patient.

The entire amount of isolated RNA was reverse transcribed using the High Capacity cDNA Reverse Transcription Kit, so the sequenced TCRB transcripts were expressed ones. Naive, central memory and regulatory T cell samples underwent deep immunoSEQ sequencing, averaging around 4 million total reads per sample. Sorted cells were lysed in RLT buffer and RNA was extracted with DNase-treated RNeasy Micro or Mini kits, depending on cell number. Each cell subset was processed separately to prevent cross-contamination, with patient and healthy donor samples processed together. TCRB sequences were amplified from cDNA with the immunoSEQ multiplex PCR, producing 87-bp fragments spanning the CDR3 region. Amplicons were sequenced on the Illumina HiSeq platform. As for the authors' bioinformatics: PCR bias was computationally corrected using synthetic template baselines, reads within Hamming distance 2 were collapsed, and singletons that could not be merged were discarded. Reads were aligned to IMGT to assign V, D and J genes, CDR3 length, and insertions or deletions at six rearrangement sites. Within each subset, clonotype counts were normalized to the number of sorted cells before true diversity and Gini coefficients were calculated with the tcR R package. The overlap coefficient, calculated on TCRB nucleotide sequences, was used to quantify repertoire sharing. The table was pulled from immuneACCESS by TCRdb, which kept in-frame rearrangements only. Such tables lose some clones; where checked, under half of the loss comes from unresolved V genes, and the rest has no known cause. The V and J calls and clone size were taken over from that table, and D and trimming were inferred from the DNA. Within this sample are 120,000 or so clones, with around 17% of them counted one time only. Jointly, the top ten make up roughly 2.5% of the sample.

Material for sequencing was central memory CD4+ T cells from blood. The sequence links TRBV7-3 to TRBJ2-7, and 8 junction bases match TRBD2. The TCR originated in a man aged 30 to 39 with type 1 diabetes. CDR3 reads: CASSAREGSEQYF. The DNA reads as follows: TGTGCCAGCAGCGCCCGGGAGGGGTCCGAGCAGTACTTC.